The 27 T cell receptor beta chains given below trace back to one sample, sequenced in a study of T cell changes during pregnancy in multiple sclerosis. The repertoire was sequenced with immunoSEQ multiplex PCR; TCRdb's copy has only in-frame clones and lacks some. The sample carries 65,000 to 80,000 clones, around nine tenths recorded once. Sequences were derived from CD4+ T cells from peripheral blood mononuclear cells, sampled before pregnancy. Receptors were obtained from a female donor with multiple sclerosis, enrolled in a pregnancy study.

This clone has a single count. The chain uses TRBV5-1 and TRBJ2-5, with 15 positions matching TRBD2. From germline, CDR1 is SGHRS and CDR2 YFSETQ. CDR3 size: 16 residues. The DNA for the CDR3 is TGCGGGAGGGGGTTTTGGACTAGCGGGAGGGGAGAGACCCAGTACTTC. Translated, it gives CGRGFWTSGRGETQYF.

V is TRBV27 and J is TRBJ1-4; TRBD1 is a possible D gene (5 bases). V gave up 5 bases and J gave up 7 bases, with 17 bases separating them. The CDR3 spans 15 residues. The germline V gene has CDR1 MNHEY and CDR2 SMNVEV (reference sequence). CDR3: CASSPLRGNTEKLFF. The CDR3 DNA is TGTGCCAGCAGTCCCCTCCGGGGGAACACTGAAAAACTGTTTTTT.

The chain has TRBV5-1 and TRBJ2-1; D remains ambiguous. The CDR3 spans 17 residues. Per germline, CDR1 SGHRS and CDR2 YFSETQ. Trimming cost V 3 bases and J 0 bases, with 16 bases left between them. This CDR3 is CASSSWVSSSSYNEQFF. CDR3 coding DNA: TGCGCCAGCAGCTCATGGGTTAGCTCGAGCTCCTACAATGAGCAGTTCTTC.

The chain links TRBV19 to TRBJ2-5; D not certain. CDR1 and CDR2 from the germline V gene are LNHDA and SQIVND (reference sequence). The CDR3 is 12 amino acids. V lost 5 bases and J 3 bases, leaving 7 bases between the germline ends. The CDR3 DNA reads as TGTGCCAGTAGTTTTACAGAAGAGACCCAGTACTTC. Translating gives CASSFTEETQYF. The full variable domain, rest sourced from reference TRBV19 and TRBJ2-5, is DGGITQSPKYLFRKEGQNVTLSCEQNLNHDAMYWYRQDPGQGLRLIYYSQIVNDFQKGDIAEGYSVSREKKESFPLTVTSAQKNPTAFYLCASSFTEETQYFGPGTRLLVL.

The rearrangement links TRBV5-4 to TRBJ1-5; weak D call: TRBD1 (5 bases). Germline V gene data show CDR1 as SGHNT and CDR2 as YYREEE (reference sequence). CDR3 length: 14 residues. The V and J ends lost 1 base and 4 bases respectively, with 9 bases between them. The CDR3 sequence is CASSLQGANQPQHF. CDR3 nucleotide sequence: TGTGCCAGCAGCTTGCAGGGTGCAAATCAGCCCCAGCATTTT.

The chain carries TRBV28 and TRBJ2-2; 8 bases are shared with TRBD2. This CDR3 comprises 15 residues. With 3 bases clipped from V and 6 bases from J, the junction kept 6 bases outside the gene matches. Germline V gene sequence: CDR1 MDHEN, CDR2 SYDVKM. The CDR3: CASSFRLAGAGELFF. CDR3 DNA sequence: TGTGCCAGCAGTTTTCGGCTAGCGGGCGCCGGGGAGCTGTTTTTT.

The rearrangement joins TRBV5-1 to TRBJ1-2; D is possibly TRBD1 (5 bases). Trimming shortened V by 0 bases and J by 0 bases, and 15 bases separated the two germline ends. CDR3 length equals 17 residues. Per germline, CDR1 SGHRS and CDR2 YFSETQ. The CDR3 loop reads CASSLGGWEEANYGYTF. The CDR3 DNA sequence: TGCGCCAGCAGCTTGGGGGGCTGGGAAGAAGCTAACTATGGCTACACCTTC.

This clone has a single count. The V call is TRBV11-1, the J call TRBJ1-1; possible D gene TRBD1, 6 bases. CDR1 SGHAT and CDR2 FQDESV come from the germline V gene (reference sequence). CDR3 size: 14 residues. The V and J ends lost 2 bases and 2 bases respectively, with 9 bases between them. This chain's CDR3 is CASSLRTVNTEAFF. CDR3 DNA sequence: TGTGCCAGCAGCTTACGGACAGTCAACACTGAAGCTTTCTTT. Drawing the rest from reference TRBV11-1 and TRBJ1-1, the complete variable domain is EAEVAQSPRYKITEKSQAVAFWCDPISGHATLYWYRQILGQGPELLVQFQDESVVDDSQLPKDRFSAERLKGVDSTLKIQPAELGDSAMYLCASSLRTVNTEAFFGQGTRLTVV.

This clone was picked up one time. The J gene is TRBJ2-2, the V gene TRBV5-1; 8 bases map to TRBD2. V was clipped by 7 bases and J by 0 bases; unmatched bases: 2. The CDR3 totals 14 residues. Germline V gives CDR1 SGHRS, CDR2 YFSETQ. CDR3 loop: CASAGGANTGELFF. The CDR3 DNA follows: TGCGCCAGCGCGGGGGGAGCGAACACCGGGGAGCTGTTTTTT.

This chain uses TRBV9 with TRBJ2-7, with 8 bases lining up with TRBD1. There are 14 residues in the CDR3. V lost 3 bases to trimming and J lost 5 bases; unmatched junction nucleotides: 7. CDR1 is SGDLS and CDR2 is YYNGEE in the germline V gene. The DNA of the CDR3 is TGTGCCAGCAGCGCCCGGACAGGGCTTCACGAGCAGTACTTC. Its protein is CASSARTGLHEQYF.

The rearrangement uses TRBV18 and TRBJ1-1, with a weak D call TRBD1 (5 bases). The length of the CDR3 is 13 residues. V lost 8 bases to trimming and J lost 0 bases, with 10 bases between them. CDR1 is KGHSH and CDR2 is LQKENI in the germline V gene. The CDR3 nucleotides are TGTGCCAGCGCGACGACAGTGAACACTGAAGCTTTCTTT. It codes for CASATTVNTEAFF.

J is TRBJ2-3 and V is TRBV7-2; 11 positions agree with TRBD2. The CDR3 runs to 17 residues. J lost 1 base, V lost 2 bases, and 5 bases had no gene match. From germline, CDR1 is SGHTA and CDR2 FQGNSA. The CDR3 DNA reads as TGTGCCAGCAGCTTAACGACTAGCGGGGCGGGCACAGATACGCAGTATTTT. Translated, it gives CASSLTTSGAGTDTQYF.

The V gene is TRBV10-3, the J gene TRBJ1-4; possibly TRBD1 for D (5 bases). V gave up 0 bases and J gave up 8 bases, with 13 bases separating them. This CDR3 is built from 15 residues. CDR1 is ENHRY and CDR2 is SYGVKD in the germline V gene. CDR3 in amino acids: CAISESRAAGEKLFF. The CDR3, as DNA: TGTGCCATCAGTGAGTCCAGGGCCGCGGGGGAAAAACTGTTTTTT.

The genes are TRBV5-1 and TRBJ2-2; D is possibly TRBD1 (5 bases). This CDR3 has 14 amino acids. V lost 2 bases to trimming and J lost 2 bases, with 7 bases between them. Germline CDR1 SGHRS, CDR2 YFSETQ. The CDR3 region is CASSFQGNTGELFF. For the CDR3, the DNA is TGCGCCAGCAGCTTCCAGGGAAACACCGGGGAGCTGTTTTTT.

V is TRBV6-4 and J is TRBJ2-7; D perhaps matches TRBD1 (5 bases). Trimming took 7 bases from V and 2 from J, leaving 12 bases between them. CDR1 and CDR2 from the germline V gene are MRHNA and SNTAGT. This CDR3 has 13 residues. CDR3 loop: CASKLTATYEQYF. The CDR3 coding sequence is TGTGCCAGCAAGCTGACAGCTACCTACGAGCAGTACTTC.

This clone was recorded a few times. The chain uses TRBV7-9 and TRBJ1-3; D is unclear. Trimming shortened V by 3 bases and J by 2 bases, and 5 bases separated the two germline ends. Looked up from germline, CDR1 is SEHNR and CDR2 is FQNEAQ (reference sequence). The CDR3 contains 13 residues. This CDR3 is CASSFGPGNTIYF. The CDR3 region has the DNA TGTGCCAGCAGCTTCGGTCCTGGAAACACCATATATTTT. Looking up the rest from reference TRBV7-9 and TRBJ1-3 gives the full variable domain: DTGVSQNPRHKITKRGQNVTFRCDPISEHNRLYWYRQTLGQGPEFLTYFQNEAQLEKSRLLSDRFSAERPKGSFSTLEIQRTEQGDSAMYLCASSFGPGNTIYFGEGSWLTVV.

The chain joins TRBV2 to TRBJ1-2; tentatively, D is TRBD1 (5 bases). CDR1 and CDR2 (germline): SNHLY, FYNNEI. This CDR3 has 14 amino acids. With 3 bases removed from V and 4 bases from J, the gap between germline ends came to 12 bases. The CDR3 nucleotides read TGTGCCAGCAGTGATAGGAGGGGAAGCTATGGCTACACCTTC. It yields the protein CASSDRRGSYGYTF.

The J gene is TRBJ1-5, the V gene TRBV4-2; D perhaps matches TRBD1 (5 bases). The length of the CDR3 is 15 residues. The V end lost 1 base, the J end lost 6 bases, and 13 bases lay between the germline ends. The V gene's germline CDR1 is LGHNA and CDR2 YNFKEQ. Here the CDR3 DNA reads TGTGCCAGCAGCCAAGGGGGGGAGGGAGGTCAGCCCCAGCATTTT. Its protein is CASSQGGEGGQPQHF.

The J gene is TRBJ1-1, the V gene TRBV5-1; no definite D call. V dropped 4 bases and J dropped 3 bases, with 22 bases sitting between them. Germline-derived CDR1 and CDR2 are SGHRS and YFSETQ. This CDR3 has 17 amino acids. CDR3 amino acids: CASSGRGARSSDTEAFF. CDR3 DNA sequence: TGCGCCAGCAGCGGCCGGGGAGCCCGGTCCAGCGACACTGAAGCTTTCTTT.

The CDR3 reads CASSLRTGSSYEQYF. The CDR3 DNA reads TGTGCCAGCAGCTTGAGGACAGGGAGCTCCTACGAGCAGTACTTC. The V call is TRBV5-4, the J call TRBJ2-7; 8 bases align to TRBD1. Germline trimming cut 1 base from V and 0 bases from J; bases unmatched to any gene: 3. There are 15 residues in the CDR3. Germline V CDR1 and CDR2: SGHNT, YYREEE (reference sequence).

The chain carries TRBV27 and TRBJ1-1; D not certain. V gave up 2 bases and J gave up 4 bases, with 14 bases separating them. Germline V gives CDR1 MNHEY, CDR2 SMNVEV (reference sequence). The CDR3 contains 15 residues. CDR3 nucleotides: TGTGCCAGCAGTTTACCCGGCAGAGGGTTCACTGAAGCTTTCTTT. It translates to CASSLPGRGFTEAFF.

This chain connects TRBV5-4 to TRBJ2-6; D ambiguous. V was pared by 0 bases and J by 2 bases, with 6 bases between. The length of the CDR3 is 15 residues. Per the germline V gene, CDR1 is SGHNT and CDR2 is YYREEE (reference sequence). In DNA form, the CDR3 reads TGTGCCAGCAGCTTGGGAGATCCTGGGGCCAACGTCCTGACTTTC. It is translated as CASSLGDPGANVLTF.

The chain carries TRBV5-1 and TRBJ2-6; D is undetermined. Germline CDR1 SGHRS, CDR2 YFSETQ. This CDR3 region has 15 residues. V lost 0 bases to trimming and J lost 1 base, with 5 bases between them. The CDR3 DNA sequence: TGCGCCAGCAGCTTGGGGAGTTCTGGGGCCAACGTCCTGACTTTC. Amino acids: CASSLGSSGANVLTF.

This clone was counted a single time. The rearrangement joins TRBV5-4 to TRBJ1-6; perhaps TRBD1 as D (5 bases). Trimming stripped 0 bases from V and 4 bases from J, with 11 bases between. This CDR3 spans 16 amino acids. Germline CDR1 and CDR2: SGHNT and YYREEE (reference sequence). The CDR3: CASSLVAGGYNSPLHF. CDR3 bases: TGTGCCAGCAGCTTGGTCGCGGGGGGTTATAATTCACCCCTCCACTTT.

In nucleotides, the CDR3 is TGTGCCAGCAGCCGCCAGCGGGGAATCGGGGGCACCAACTATGGCTACACCTTC. It is translated as CASSRQRGIGGTNYGYTF. The J gene is TRBJ1-2, the V gene TRBV11-2; maybe TRBD1 (6 bases). Trimming left V 5 bases short and J 2 bases short, with 24 bases between. This CDR3 is built from 18 residues. Germline V CDR1 and CDR2: SGHAT, FQNNGV.

This clone is a singleton in its sample. This rearrangement joins TRBV6-6 to TRBJ2-7; TRBD2 aligns across 10 bases. The junction had 11 bases not matched to a gene; V was cut back by 6 bases and J by 6 bases. CDR1 and CDR2 (germline): MNHNY, SVGAGI (reference sequence). The CDR3 runs 15 residues. The CDR3 nucleotides are TGTGCCAGCAGACCACTAGCGGGGAGCACCCGCGAGCAGTACTTC. Residues: CASRPLAGSTREQYF.

The chain has TRBV6-5 and TRBJ1-2, with 7 positions matching TRBD1. The length of the CDR3 is 13 residues. Germline V lookup: CDR1 MNHEY, CDR2 SVGAGI. J gave up 13 bases and V 2 bases, and 10 bases lay outside the gene matches. The chain's CDR3 is CASSYLLRGVCTF. The CDR3 DNA sequence: TGTGCCAGCAGTTACCTACTCAGGGGGGTGTGCACCTTC.